The rows below give T cell receptor beta chains drawn from one sample of a study of T cells in Graves' hyperthyroidism and ophthalmopathy. TCRdb processed the multiplex PCR reads anew with MiXCR; each CDR3 protein has one entry. This table has some 270,000 distinct CDR3 sequences, more than 10% appearing once. Sequenced: blood. These receptors were obtained from a woman between 25 and 40 years old with Graves' hyperthyroidism that later progressed to Graves' ophthalmopathy. Both conserved end residues are part of each CDR3. Fields, in order: J gene, D gene, clone size, V gene, CDR3 protein, CDR3 DNA. D genes are given only for firm matches. Size is omitted from some rows. Given values are once, few, many or a class for expanded clones.

TRBJ2-3,TRBD2,many,TRBV18,CASSAGGPSDTQYF,TGTGCCAGCTCAGCGGGAGGGCCTTCAGATACGCAGTATTTT
TRBJ2-7,.,many,TRBV28,CASSFTEYYEQYF,TGTGCCAGCAGTTTCACAGAATATTACGAGCAGTACTTC
TRBJ2-3,TRBD1,many,TRBV5-6,CASSGGQTTSTDTQYF,TGTGCCAGCAGCGGGGGACAGACCACTAGCACAGATACGCAGTATTTT
TRBJ2-1,.,few,TRBV6-1,CATSFGCYNEQFF,TGTGCCACCTCCTTTGGCTGTTACAATGAGCAGTTCTTC
TRBJ1-4,.,many,TRBV10-3,CAISEKKGANEKLFF,TGTGCCATCAGTGAGAAGAAGGGAGCTAATGAAAAACTGTTTTTT
TRBJ2-5,.,many,TRBV7-2,CASSLGGRGEGTQYF,TGTGCCAGCAGCTTAGGGGGTCGGGGTGAAGGGACCCAGTACTTC
TRBJ2-7,TRBD1,many,TRBV5-5,CASSSEINLHRGQSYEQYF,TGTGCCAGCAGCTCCGAAATAAACTTACACAGGGGGCAGAGCTACGAGCAGTACTTC
TRBJ1-2,.,many,TRBV2,CASSGGTASYPNYGYTF,TGTGCCAGCAGTGGAGGGACCGCATCCTACCCTAACTATGGCTACACCTTC
TRBJ1-3,.,many,TRBV28,CASLVDSVSGNTIYF,TGTGCCAGCCTCGTCGACAGTGTTTCTGGAAACACCATATATTTT
TRBJ2-2,.,many,TRBV4-2,CASSQVKNTGELFF,TGTGCCAGCAGCCAAGTTAAGAACACCGGGGAGCTGTTTTTT
TRBJ2-7,.,.,TRBV7-2,CASSLEEWSSQQYF,TGTGCCAGCAGCTTAGAAGAATGGAGCTCCCAGCAGTACTTC
TRBJ2-1,.,.,TRBV6-1,CASRDPVEPSYNEQFF,TGTGCCAGCCGGGACCCTGTCGAGCCCTCCTACAATGAGCAGTTCTTC
TRBJ1-1,.,few,TRBV29-1,CSVLGQNTEAFF,TGCAGCGTTCTGGGCCAGAACACTGAAGCTTTCTTT